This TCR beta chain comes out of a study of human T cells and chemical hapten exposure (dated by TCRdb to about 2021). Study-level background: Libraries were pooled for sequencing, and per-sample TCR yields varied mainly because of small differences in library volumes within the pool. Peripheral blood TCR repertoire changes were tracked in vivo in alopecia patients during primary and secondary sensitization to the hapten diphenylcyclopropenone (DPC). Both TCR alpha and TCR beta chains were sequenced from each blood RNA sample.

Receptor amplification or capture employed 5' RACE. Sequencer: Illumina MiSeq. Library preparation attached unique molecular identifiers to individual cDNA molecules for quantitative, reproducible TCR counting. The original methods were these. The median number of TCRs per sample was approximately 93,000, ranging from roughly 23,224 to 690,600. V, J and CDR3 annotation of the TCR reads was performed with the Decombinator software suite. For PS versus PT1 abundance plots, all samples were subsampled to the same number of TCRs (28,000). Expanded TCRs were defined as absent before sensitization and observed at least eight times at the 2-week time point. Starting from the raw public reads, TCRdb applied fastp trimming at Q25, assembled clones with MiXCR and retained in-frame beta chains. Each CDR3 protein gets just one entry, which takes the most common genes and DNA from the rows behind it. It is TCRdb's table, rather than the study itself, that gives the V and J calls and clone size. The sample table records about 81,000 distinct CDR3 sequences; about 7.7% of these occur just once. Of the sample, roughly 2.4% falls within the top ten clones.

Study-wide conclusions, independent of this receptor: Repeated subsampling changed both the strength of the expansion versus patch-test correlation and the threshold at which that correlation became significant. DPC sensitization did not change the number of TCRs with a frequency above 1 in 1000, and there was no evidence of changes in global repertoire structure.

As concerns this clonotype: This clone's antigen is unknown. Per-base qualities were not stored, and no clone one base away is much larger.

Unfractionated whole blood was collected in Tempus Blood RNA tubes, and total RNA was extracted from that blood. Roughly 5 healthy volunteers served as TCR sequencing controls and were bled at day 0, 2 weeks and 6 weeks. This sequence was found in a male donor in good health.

The DNA is TGTGCCAGCAGCTTAGTCCAGGGGAACACCGGGGAGCTGTTTTTT. Translated, it reads CASSLVQGNTGELFF. The chain is encoded by TRBV7-8 joined to TRBJ2-2; TRBD1 is possibly the D segment (5 matching bases). The germline V gene yields SGHVS for CDR1 and FQNEAQ for CDR2. The V and J ends are trimmed by 1 base and 1 base, leaving 7 bases between them. The CDR3 has 15 amino acids, counting the end cysteine and phenylalanine. Only the CDR3 part of the read is kept: 45 bases, read in frame from the first base.